This is a list of T cell receptor beta chains from one sample in a study of identical twins. TCRdb re-called the 5' RACE reads through MiXCR, storing one row per CDR3 protein. Seen here are 1.5 million or so distinct CDR3 sequences, 25% to 35% observed once, and the top ten hold more than 0.25%. The sequenced sample was cord blood. Source of these receptors: a newborn girl in good health. CDR3s include the opening cysteine and the closing phenylalanine or tryptophan. The order of the fields is CDR3 length, D gene, J gene, clone size, V gene, CDR3 DNA, CDR3 protein. D genes are given only for firm matches. The size field is filled for only some rows; it gives once, few, many or a size class.

>15|-|TRBJ1-2|-|TRBV20-1
TGCAGTGCTAGAGACGTCAACAGGGCCCTGGGTGGCTACACCTTC
CSARDVNRALGGYTF
>14|-|TRBJ1-4|few|TRBV6-5
TGTGCCAGCAGTTACGGGGCAGGGTTTGAAAAACTGTTTTTT
CASSYGAGFEKLFF
>17|-|TRBJ2-7|-|TRBV14
TGTGCCAGCAGCCAAGGGCAGGGAGCGACCACCACCTACGAGCAGTACTTC
CASSQGQGATTTYEQYF
>15|-|TRBJ2-5|-|TRBV18
TGTGCCAGCTCACCGGTGGGGGCAGCCCAAGAGACCCAGTACTTC
CASSPVGAAQETQYF
>15|-|TRBJ2-3|few|TRBV7-2
TGTGCCAGCAGCTTAAAAGGACCACACATAGATACGCAGTATTTT
CASSLKGPHIDTQYF
>16|TRBD2|TRBJ2-7|-|TRBV7-2
TGTGCCAGCAGCTTAGCCGGGACTAGCGGGCCCTACGAGCAGTACTTC
CASSLAGTSGPYEQYF
>15|-|TRBJ2-3|-|TRBV10-1
TGCGCCAGCAGTACGCGGGCGGCTTACACAGATACGCAGTATTTT
CASSTRAAYTDTQYF
>15|-|TRBJ1-3|few|TRBV7-2
TGTGCCAGCAGCCCACAGGGCCTCTCTGGAAACACCATATATTTT
CASSPQGLSGNTIYF
>17|TRBD2|TRBJ2-1|few|TRBV7-9
TGTGCCAGCACCCCGCCCTCGTCTAGCGGGGCCTATAATGAGCAGTTCTTC
CASTPPSSSGAYNEQFF
>13|TRBD1|TRBJ1-1|-|TRBV10-3
TGTGCCATCAGTTGGACAGGGGGCACTGAAGCTTTCTTT
CAISWTGGTEAFF